A selection of T cell receptor beta chains follows, all from one sample in a study of blood T cell repertoires in COVID-19. TCRdb's table, derived via immunoSEQ multiplex PCR, lists solely in-frame clones and lacks some. Of a few hundred thousand clones listed, 85% to 90% are singletons. The sample taken for sequencing was PBMCs or T cells enriched from blood (not recorded which). Source of these receptors: a man aged 25-45 years who had recovered from COVID-19. Both conserved end residues are part of each CDR3. D genes are given only for firm matches. Only part of the rows carry a size: once, few, many, or a class if the clone is expanded.

v_gene	d_gene	j_gene	abundance	CDR3nt	CDR3aa
TRBV4-1	TRBD1	TRBJ1-1	-	TGCGCCAGCAGCCTCGACAGGGGGCAGGATACTGAAGCTTTCTTT	CASSLDRGQDTEAFF
TRBV18	-	TRBJ1-1	once	TGTGCCAGCTCACTGTCGGAGCCACATGAAGCTTTCTTT	CASSLSEPHEAFF
TRBV6-2/TRBV6-3	-	TRBJ2-5	-	TGTGCCAGCAGTTCGACCGGGGAGACCCAGTACTTC	CASSSTGETQYF
TRBV9	TRBD1	TRBJ2-1	-	TGTGCCAGCAGCGTGACAGGGAGCTCCTACAATGAGCAGTTCTTC	CASSVTGSSYNEQFF
TRBV12-3/TRBV12-4	-	TRBJ2-3	-	TGTGCCAGCAGTTTGATACTCTCAGATACGCAGTATTTT	CASSLILSDTQYF
TRBV6-6	-	TRBJ2-5	-	TGTGCCAGCAGTTACTGGGGGGAAGAGACCCAGTACTTC	CASSYWGEETQYF
TRBV14	-	TRBJ2-7	-	TGTGCCAGCAGCCAAGTAAGATTAGTCCCCCACCAGTACTTC	CASSQVRLVPHQYF
TRBV12-3/TRBV12-4	TRBD1	TRBJ1-6	-	TGTGCCAGCACGGGACAGTATAATTCACCCCTCCACTTT	CASTGQYNSPLHF
TRBV14	TRBD1	TRBJ1-4	few	TGTGCCAGCAGCCAAGATACTATCCGGGACAGGGTGGCGATTGATGAAAAACTGTTTTTT	CASSQDTIRDRVAIDEKLFF
TRBV29-1	TRBD1	TRBJ1-1	-	TGCAGCGTCCTCCGGGACAGGCTAAACACTGAAGCTTTCTTT	CSVLRDRLNTEAFF
TRBV5-1	-	TRBJ1-2	-	TGCGCCAGCAGCTTGCAGGGGAGCTATGGCTACACCTTC	CASSLQGSYGYTF
TRBV30	-	TRBJ2-5	-	TGTGCCTGGAGTGTCGTCAGCCAAGAGACCCAGTACTTC	CAWSVVSQETQYF
TRBV9	TRBD1	TRBJ1-1	-	TGTGCCAGCAGCAGGCGACAGGGGGCGGGTTCGGAGATCGGAGCTTTCTTT	CASSRRQGAGSEIGAFF
TRBV4-1	TRBD2	TRBJ2-2	-	TGCGCCAGCAGCCAACCGAGCGGGAGGGCCGCCGGGGAGCTGTTTTTT	CASSQPSGRAAGELFF
TRBV15	-	TRBJ1-1	-	TGTGCCACCAGCAGAGAGGTCGGCAGGGCGATGAACACTGAAGCTTTCTTT	CATSREVGRAMNTEAFF
TRBV9	-	TRBJ2-7	-	TGTGCCAGCAGCGTAGCCGACTCCTCCTACGAGCAGTACTTC	CASSVADSSYEQYF
TRBV2	TRBD1	TRBJ1-2	-	TGTGCCAGCAGTGAATGGGACAGCCAGAATGGCTACACCTTC	CASSEWDSQNGYTF
TRBV3-1/TRBV3-2	-	TRBJ1-2	-	TGTGCCAGCAGCCCCCGGGGAGGAGTTCGCTATGGCTACACCTTC	CASSPRGGVRYGYTF